This T cell receptor beta chain stems from a study of long-term antiretroviral therapy in people with HIV. Findings and caveats of the study: The blood, collected between about 2004 and 2017, was possibly taken under older ART regimens. Clonotypes expanded prior to ART showed repertoire dominance at all sampled time points. Repertoires with HIV possessed tighter CDR3 length spans than those of controls.

The assay, immunoSEQ v3.0, was run at survey level. Libraries were prepared by immunoSEQ multiplex PCR; TCRdb keeps only in-frame clonotypes and omits some of them. The sample lists around 18,000 clones; 79% were seen once. About this clone itself: Its antigen is unknown.

United States facilities provided treatment to all participants with HIV. The receptor comes from a young man with HIV. The source was unsorted PBMCs, collected at the start of antiretroviral therapy, before treatment.

The CDR3 DNA follows: TGTGCCAGCAGCTTAGCTGCGGATACGCAGTATTTT. Translating gives CASSLAADTQYF. The genes are TRBV7-2 and TRBJ2-3; D unclear. The ends were cut back, 0 bases at V and 6 bases at J, with 4 bases in the middle. This CDR3 is built from 12 residues. CDR1 and CDR2 from the germline V gene are SGHTA and FQGNSA.